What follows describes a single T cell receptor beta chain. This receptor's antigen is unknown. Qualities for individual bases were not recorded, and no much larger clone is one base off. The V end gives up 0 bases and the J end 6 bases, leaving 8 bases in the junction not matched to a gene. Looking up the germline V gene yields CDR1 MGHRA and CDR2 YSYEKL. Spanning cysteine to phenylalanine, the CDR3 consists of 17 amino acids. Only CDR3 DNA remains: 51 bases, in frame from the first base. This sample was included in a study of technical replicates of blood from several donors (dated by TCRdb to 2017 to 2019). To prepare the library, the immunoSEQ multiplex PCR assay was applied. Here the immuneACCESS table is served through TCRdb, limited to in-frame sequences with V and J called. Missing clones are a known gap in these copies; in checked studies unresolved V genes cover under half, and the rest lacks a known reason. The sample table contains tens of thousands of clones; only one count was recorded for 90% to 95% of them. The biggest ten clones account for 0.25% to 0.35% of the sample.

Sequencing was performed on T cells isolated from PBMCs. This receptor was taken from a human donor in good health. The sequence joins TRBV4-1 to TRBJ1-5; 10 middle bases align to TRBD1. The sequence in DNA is TGCGCCAGCAGCCAAGATAAGGACAGGGGGGCGAGTCAGCCCCAGCATTTT. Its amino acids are CASSQDKDRGASQPQHF.